The 17 T cell receptor beta chains below come from one sample, sequenced in a study of T-cell memory formation after mild COVID-19. Each CDR3 protein gets one entry after TCRdb re-called the 5' RACE reads with MiXCR. The sample holds about 250,000 distinct CDR3 sequences, less than 20% seen once. Sample: PBMCs or a T cell subset sorted from them (not recorded which). These receptors all stem from a man younger than 30 who had mild COVID-19 (a few samples of this study predate the infection). Cell type and time point are not known.

A single count supports this clonotype. The chain has TRBV7-9 and TRBJ1-2, with D unclear. CDR3 size: 13 residues. Germline V gene data show CDR1 as SEHNR and CDR2 as FQNEAQ (reference sequence). V lost 10 bases, J lost 7 bases, and 19 bases lay in between. In DNA, the CDR3 is TGTGCCACCCAGCAAAGGAATTTCGCTGGCTACACCTTC. It specifies CATQQRNFAGYTF.

The chain combines TRBV5-6 with TRBJ2-7; no definite D call. The germline V gene encodes CDR1 SGHDT and CDR2 YYEEEE. The CDR3 is 16 amino acids. V lost 3 bases, J lost 4 bases, and 20 bases lay in between. CDR3 DNA: TGTGCCAGCAGCTCGGTCCACAGTCGGTATATGTACGAGCAGTACTTC. Its translation: CASSSVHSRYMYEQYF.

The V and J genes are TRBV5-6 and TRBJ2-2; TRBD2 agrees at 7 bases. Germline assignment: CDR1 SGHDT and CDR2 YYEEEE. This CDR3 contains 15 residues. Losses at the gene ends were 2 bases for V and 6 bases for J; bases not matched to a gene: 7. DNA for the CDR3: TGTGCCAGCAGCTTTATCGCAGCGGGGCCCGGGGAGCTGTTTTTT. It is translated as CASSFIAAGPGELFF.

This clonotype came up many times. V gene TRBV7-8 combines with J gene TRBJ2-6; D remains ambiguous. Trimming pared 5 bases from V and 2 bases from J, leaving 10 bases between. The germline V gene encodes CDR1 SGHVS and CDR2 FQNEAQ. There are 15 residues in the CDR3. The CDR3 DNA sequence: TGTGCCAGCAGCGTTATATGGGCTGGGGCCAACGTCCTGACTTTC. It translates to CASSVIWAGANVLTF.

This clonotype has only a few counts. The J gene is TRBJ2-1, the V gene TRBV29-1; either TRBD1 or TRBD2 may supply D (5 bases each). Germline V CDR1 and CDR2: SQVTM, ANQGSEA. The CDR3 runs 12 residues. V lost 6 bases, J lost 1 base, and 7 bases lay in between. The CDR3 spells CSVGVSYNEQFF. In DNA form, the CDR3 reads TGCAGCGTGGGGGTTTCCTACAATGAGCAGTTCTTC.

V gene TRBV12-3 or TRBV12-4 combines with J gene TRBJ2-3; 10 bases line up with TRBD2. This CDR3 spans 16 amino acids. The trim removed 1 base at V and 6 bases at J, leaving 7 bases unmatched. The DNA for the CDR3 is TGTGCCAGCAGTTTAGTAAGCGGGGGGGCGGCCGATACGCAGTATTTT. This codes for CASSLVSGGAADTQYF.

This clonotype was picked up many times. The V call is TRBV7-2, the J call TRBJ2-7; 8 nucleotides align to TRBD2. This CDR3 has 15 residues. Germline trimming cut 0 bases from V and 7 bases from J; bases unmatched to any gene: 8. The germline gives CDR1 SGHTA, CDR2 FQGNSA. This chain's CDR3 is CASSLASGVTGEQYF. CDR3 coding DNA: TGTGCCAGCAGCTTAGCTAGCGGGGTGACGGGGGAGCAGTACTTC.

The chain has TRBV7-6 and TRBJ2-3; TRBD2 matches at 9 bases. V shed 1 base and J 8 bases; nucleotides not matched to a gene: 7. This CDR3 has 15 residues. Germline V lookup: CDR1 SGHVS, CDR2 FNYEAQ. The CDR3, as DNA: TGTGCCAGCAGCTTAGTCGCGGGGGGGCCGGGTACGCAGTATTTT. Its translation: CASSLVAGGPGTQYF.

Only a few counts were recorded for this clonotype. The chain joins TRBV12-3 or TRBV12-4 to TRBJ2-7, with 10 bases that match TRBD1. The CDR3 is made up of 13 amino acids. V lost 6 bases and J lost 10; bases outside the gene matches: 9. The CDR3 spells CASSTGQGKQQYV. Written as DNA, the CDR3 is TGTGCCAGCAGCACGGGACAGGGGAAGCAACAGTACGTC.

This chain connects TRBV29-1 to TRBJ2-5; 8 bases map to TRBD1. Germline CDR1 and CDR2: SQVTM and ANQGSEA. V gave up 7 bases and J gave up 4 bases; unmatched junction bases: 8. The CDR3 contains 13 residues. The CDR3 loop is CSDLGQGRETQYF. The CDR3 nucleotides read TGCAGCGACCTAGGACAGGGAAGAGAGACCCAGTACTTC.

The chain joins TRBV19 to TRBJ1-1; 9 bases align to TRBD1. The CDR3 is made up of 15 amino acids. Germline loops: CDR1 LNHDA, CDR2 SQIVND (reference sequence). The V segment lost 4 bases and the J segment 9 bases; nucleotides outside the gene matches: 12. The CDR3 DNA is TGTGCCAGTAGTAATCCCGGCGACAGGGGGATACAAGCTTTCTTT. Amino acid sequence: CASSNPGDRGIQAFF.

The chain links TRBV10-1 to TRBJ2-7; D possibly matches TRBD1 or TRBD2 (5 bases each). CDR3 length: 14 residues. Germline V gene data show CDR1 as WNHNN and CDR2 as SYGVQD (reference sequence). Trimming left V 5 bases short and J 6 bases short, with 17 bases between. The CDR3 DNA follows: TGCGCCAGCAGTAGGGACGGGAACTTGGGCGAGCAGTACTTC. Translation gives CASSRDGNLGEQYF.

A single count supports this clonotype. The chain joins TRBV6-4 to TRBJ1-2, with a weak D call TRBD1 (6 bases). V lost 8 bases and J lost 7, with 14 bases in between. CDR1 and CDR2 (germline): MRHNA, SNTAGT. The CDR3 consists of 12 residues. The CDR3 loop reads CASRGTTSGYTF. The CDR3 DNA is TGTGCCAGCCGAGGGACAACGTCTGGCTACACCTTC.

The V call is TRBV5-1, the J call TRBJ2-7, with D possibly matching TRBD1 (6 bases). V was trimmed by 4 bases and J by 5 bases, leaving 10 bases between them. The CDR3 has 12 amino acids. Per the germline V gene, CDR1 is SGHRS and CDR2 is YFSETQ. CDR3 sequence (DNA): TGCGCCAGCAGCACACAGGGCCACGAGCAGTACTTC. Protein: CASSTQGHEQYF.

There are a few counts of this clonotype. V is TRBV18 and J is TRBJ2-3, with D maybe TRBD2 (5 bases). The CDR3 is made up of 15 amino acids. V was cut by 5 bases and J by 1 base, with 13 bases left in between. Germline CDR1 KGHSH, CDR2 LQKENI. The CDR3 protein is CASSVNGLRTDTQYF. The CDR3 bases are TGTGCCAGCTCAGTAAACGGACTTCGCACAGATACGCAGTATTTT. Supplemented by reference TRBV18 and TRBJ2-3, the full variable domain reads NAGVMQNPRHLVRRRGQEARLRCSPMKGHSHVYWYRQLPEEGLKFMVYLQKENIIDESGMPKERFSAEFPKEGPSILRIQQVVRGDSAAYFCASSVNGLRTDTQYFGPGTRLTVL.

The chain uses TRBV6-1 and TRBJ2-5, with a tentative D call TRBD1 (6 bases). The V and J ends lost 6 bases and 5 bases respectively, with 13 bases between them. Germline values: CDR1 MNHNS, CDR2 SASEGT. The CDR3 runs to 13 residues. CDR3: CASRGAWGETQYF. The CDR3 DNA is TGTGCCAGCAGGGGGGCGTGGGGGGAGACCCAGTACTTC.

The J gene is TRBJ1-2, the V gene TRBV5-6; D not certain. The CDR3 contains 15 residues. Germline-derived CDR1 and CDR2 are SGHDT and YYEEEE. The ends were cut back, 3 bases at V and 5 bases at J, with 17 bases in the middle. CDR3 sequence: CASSYIFFGEYGYTF. Here the CDR3 DNA reads TGTGCCAGCAGCTATATTTTTTTCGGGGAGTATGGCTACACCTTC.